The next 22 T cell receptor beta chains were all read from a single sample in a study of PD-L1 blockade in urothelial cancer. Time point in this sample: pretreatment peripheral blood. The repertoire was sequenced with immunoSEQ multiplex PCR; TCRdb's copy has only in-frame clones and lacks some. The data show 65,000 to 80,000 clones, roughly nine tenths seen once. The input for sequencing was PBMCs, taken around atezolizumab (anti-PD-L1) treatment. The receptor set was obtained from a man in his 70s with urothelial cancer.

The sample holds one count of this clone. This chain connects TRBV4-1 to TRBJ1-5, with D tentatively TRBD1 (5 bases). The ends were cut back, 2 bases at V and 0 bases at J, with 8 bases in the middle. Per germline, CDR1 MGHRA and CDR2 YSYEKL. The CDR3 length is 15 residues. The CDR3: CASSQWGDSNQPQHF. CDR3 bases: TGCGCCAGCAGCCAATGGGGGGATAGCAATCAGCCCCAGCATTTT.

The rearrangement joins TRBV19 to TRBJ1-2, with no clear D. The V and J ends lost 8 bases and 3 bases respectively, with 10 bases between them. The CDR3 totals 12 residues. Germline V gives CDR1 LNHDA, CDR2 SQIVND (reference sequence). In nucleotides, the CDR3 is TGTGCCAGTGCTTCGGGGTACTATGGCTACACCTTC. Amino acids: CASASGYYGYTF.

The rearrangement links TRBV6-5 to TRBJ2-7, with 7 bases identical to TRBD1. V dropped 6 bases and J dropped 3; count of bases not matched to a gene: 5. CDR3 length: 13 amino acids. From germline, CDR1 is MNHEY and CDR2 SVGAGI. CDR3 in amino acids: CASSQGQIYEQYF. The DNA for the CDR3 is TGTGCCAGCAGCCAGGGACAGATCTACGAGCAGTACTTC.

The CDR3 coding sequence is TGCGCCAGCAGCCTAGCGGGAGGGTACTACGAGCAGTACTTC. This codes for CASSLAGGYYEQYF. The J gene is TRBJ2-7, the V gene TRBV4-1; TRBD2 matches 11 bases. The CDR3 runs 14 residues. The J segment lost 3 bases and the V segment lost 4 bases, leaving 2 bases of the junction unmatched. Germline loops: CDR1 MGHRA, CDR2 YSYEKL.

This chain uses TRBV5-5 with TRBJ2-3, with 8 nucleotides matching TRBD1. This CDR3 contains 16 residues. Losses at the gene ends were 4 bases for V and 6 bases for J; bases not matched to a gene: 13. Germline CDR1 is SGHKS and CDR2 is YYEKEE (reference sequence). This CDR3 is CASSPGTGGFSDTQYF. The CDR3 DNA reads as TGTGCCAGCAGCCCTGGAACAGGGGGGTTTAGTGATACGCAGTATTTT.

This chain links TRBV9 with TRBJ1-5, with TRBD1 as a possible D gene (5 bases). The V gene lost 0 bases and the J gene lost 5 bases, with 12 bases spanning the gap. Per germline, CDR1 SGDLS and CDR2 YYNGEE. The CDR3 is made up of 15 amino acids. CDR3 sequence: CASSVEGQGDQPQHF. The DNA for the CDR3 is TGTGCCAGCAGCGTAGAGGGTCAGGGCGATCAGCCCCAGCATTTT. Drawing the rest from reference TRBV9 and TRBJ1-5, the complete variable domain is DSGVTQTPKHLITATGQRVTLRCSPRSGDLSVYWYQQSLDQGLQFLIQYYNGEERAKGNILERFSAQQFPDLHSELNLSSLELGDSALYFCASSVEGQGDQPQHFGDGTRLSIL.

The chain uses TRBV6-1 and TRBJ2-3; the D gene is possibly TRBD2 (7 bases). V lost 0 bases and J 2 bases, leaving 21 bases between the germline ends. The germline CDR1 and CDR2 sequences are MNHNS and SASEGT. The CDR3 is 19 amino acids. CDR3 loop: CASSEALIGGVRHTDTQYF. The CDR3 coding sequence is TGTGCCAGCAGTGAAGCCCTAATAGGGGGGGTACGTCACACAGATACGCAGTATTTT.

This chain joins TRBV10-3 and TRBJ1-4, with 9 nucleotides matching TRBD1. The V and J ends lost 4 bases and 5 bases, in that order; junction bases with no gene match: 5. CDR3 length: 15 residues. CDR1 and CDR2 (germline): ENHRY, SYGVKD. The CDR3 bases are TGTGCCATCAGTGTAACTACAGGGGGCAATGAAAAACTGTTTTTT. It is translated as CAISVTTGGNEKLFF.

This clone was detected only once. The chain has TRBV5-5 and TRBJ2-3; D gene uncertain. V was cut by 2 bases and J by 6 bases, with 10 bases left in between. The CDR3 runs 13 residues. Germline V gene sequence: CDR1 SGHKS, CDR2 YYEKEE (reference sequence). CDR3 DNA: TGTGCCAGCAGCTTTCCTCCCCGGGATACGCAGTATTTT. It codes for CASSFPPRDTQYF.

This clone turned up a few times. The chain combines TRBV5-5 with TRBJ2-1, with 8 bases matching TRBD2. Germline V gene lookup returns CDR1 SGHKS and CDR2 YYEKEE (reference sequence). The CDR3 loop spans 14 amino acids. The J segment lost 8 bases and the V segment lost 2 bases, leaving 6 bases of the junction unmatched. The CDR3 spells CASSLREGYYEQFF. The CDR3 nucleotides read TGTGCCAGCAGCTTACGGGAGGGGTACTATGAGCAGTTCTTC.

The chain combines TRBV5-1 with TRBJ2-3; D might be TRBD2 (5 bases). Germline CDR1 SGHRS, CDR2 YFSETQ. The germline V and J ends were trimmed by 4 bases and 0 bases, with 15 bases remaining between them. The CDR3 has 16 amino acids. For the CDR3, the DNA is TGCGCCAGCAGCCCGGGAATGGGAGTTAGCACAGATACGCAGTATTTT. Translated: CASSPGMGVSTDTQYF.

This clone is medium-sized in the sample. This chain joins TRBV14 and TRBJ1-2, with D hard to call. This CDR3 comprises 15 residues. In germline, CDR1 is SGHDN, CDR2 FVKESK. Trimming stripped 4 bases from V and 4 bases from J, with 16 bases between. CDR3 sequence: CASSRSAEGFYGYTF. In nucleotides, the CDR3 is TGTGCCAGCAGCCGTTCCGCTGAGGGATTCTATGGCTACACCTTC.

The CDR3 sequence is CASGRSAAYNEQFF. Written as DNA, the CDR3 is TGTGCTAGTGGCCGTAGCGCAGCCTACAATGAGCAGTTCTTC. The chain is built from TRBV12-5 and TRBJ2-1, with D possibly matching TRBD2 (5 bases). The CDR3 has 14 residues. The germline V gene encodes CDR1 LGHNT and CDR2 FRNRAP. Trimming cost V 6 bases and J 2 bases, with 11 bases left between them. Combining the CDR3 with reference TRBV12-5 and TRBJ2-1 gives the whole variable domain DARVTQTPRHKVTEMGQEVTMRCQPILGHNTVFWYRQTMMQGLELLAYFRNRAPLDDSGMPKDRFSAEMPDATLATLKIQPSEPRDSAVYFCASGRSAAYNEQFFGPGTRLTVL.

The CDR3 region has the DNA TGCGCCAGCAGCCTGCAGGGACAGGGTAATGAAAAACTGTTTTTT. Amino acids: CASSLQGQGNEKLFF. J is TRBJ1-4 and V is TRBV4-1; 9 bases match TRBD1. V lost 4 bases, J lost 4 bases, and 4 bases stayed unmatched. The germline V gene encodes CDR1 MGHRA and CDR2 YSYEKL. The CDR3 is made up of 15 amino acids.

The V and J genes are TRBV27 and TRBJ2-3; TRBD1 is a possible D gene (6 bases). CDR3 length: 13 amino acids. CDR1 is MNHEY, CDR2 SMNVEV, per germline (reference sequence). Deletions cut 3 bases from V and 8 bases from J, with 12 bases between. The CDR3 loop reads CASSFVGAVTQYF. CDR3 coding DNA: TGTGCCAGCAGTTTTGTGGGGGCGGTTACGCAGTATTTT.

The rearrangement links TRBV28 to TRBJ2-2; TRBD2 aligns across 9 bases. With 5 bases clipped from V and 4 bases from J, the junction kept 11 bases outside the gene matches. Germline V gene data show CDR1 as MDHEN and CDR2 as SYDVKM. CDR3 length equals 17 residues. The CDR3 coding sequence is TGTGCCAGCAGTCTTATGGTGGCGGGGGGGAGCACCGGGGAGCTGTTTTTT. Its translation: CASSLMVAGGSTGELFF.

This chain connects TRBV4-1 to TRBJ2-7, with D perhaps matching TRBD1 (6 bases). Germline V gives CDR1 MGHRA, CDR2 YSYEKL. The V end lost 1 base, the J end lost 4 bases, and 17 bases lay between the germline ends. There are 16 residues in the CDR3. CDR3 amino acids: CASSQGDIRGDYEQYF. As DNA, the CDR3 is TGCGCCAGCAGCCAAGGGGACATCCGAGGGGATTACGAGCAGTACTTC.

In its sample, this clone was seen once. The chain combines TRBV18 with TRBJ2-1; D is possibly TRBD1 (6 bases). Trimming stripped 4 bases from V and 6 bases from J, with 10 bases between. This CDR3 comprises 13 residues. In germline, CDR1 is KGHSH, CDR2 LQKENI. CDR3 protein: CASSLVQGNEQFF. CDR3 in DNA: TGTGCCAGCTCACTCGTACAGGGCAATGAGCAGTTCTTC.

This chain links TRBV11-2 with TRBJ2-7; D not resolved. The germline V gene encodes CDR1 SGHAT and CDR2 FQNNGV. This CDR3 is built from 13 residues. V lost 3 bases, J lost 1 base, and 7 bases lay in between. CDR3 sequence reads: CASSLVESYEQYF. The CDR3 bases are TGTGCCAGCAGCTTGGTAGAGTCCTACGAGCAGTACTTC. The full variable domain, in which reference TRBV11-2 and TRBJ2-7 provide the parts outside the CDR3, is EAGVAQSPRYKIIEKRQSVAFWCNPISGHATLYWYQQILGQGPKLLIQFQNNGVVDDSQLPKDRFSAERLKGVDSTLKIQPAKLEDSAVYLCASSLVESYEQYFGPGTRLTVT.

The V gene is TRBV9, the J gene TRBJ2-1; D remains ambiguous. There are 11 residues in the CDR3. Trimming pared 3 bases from V and 5 bases from J, leaving 3 bases between. Germline V gene sequence: CDR1 SGDLS, CDR2 YYNGEE. The CDR3 loop reads CASSADNEQFF. CDR3 in DNA: TGTGCCAGCAGCGCGGACAATGAGCAGTTCTTC.

This clone was seen once. The V gene is TRBV19, the J gene TRBJ2-1; 13 bases are shared with TRBD2. Germline V gives CDR1 LNHDA, CDR2 SQIVND (reference sequence). The trim removed 7 bases at V and 2 bases at J, leaving 8 bases unmatched. The CDR3 sequence is 17 residues long. The CDR3 is CASTPGLAGLPYNEQFF. The CDR3 nucleotides read TGTGCCAGTACCCCGGGACTAGCGGGACTCCCCTACAATGAGCAGTTCTTC.

This clone turned up a few times. The J gene is TRBJ2-3, the V gene TRBV5-1; 8 nucleotides line up with TRBD2. Trimming took 0 bases from V and 6 from J; bases not matched to a gene: 9. This CDR3 has 16 amino acids. Germline loops: CDR1 SGHRS, CDR2 YFSETQ. Written as DNA, the CDR3 is TGCGCCAGCAGCTTGGATTCTAGCGGGTTAGCGGATACGCAGTATTTT. Protein sequence: CASSLDSSGLADTQYF.